Presented here are 32 T cell receptor beta chains from one specimen sequenced in a study of blood T cell repertoires in COVID-19. Clones were sequenced by immunoSEQ multiplex PCR, and TCRdb holds only the in-frame ones, with some missing. This sample has 200,000 to 250,000 clones, with 80% found just once. The sample comprised peripheral blood. The receptors were sampled from a human donor in a cohort sampled during active COVID-19.

V is TRBV4-1 and J is TRBJ2-7; the match to TRBD2 covers 7 bases. Unmatched junction bases numbered 6, after V lost 1 base and J lost 0 bases. This CDR3 comprises 16 residues. Germline V lookup: CDR1 MGHRA, CDR2 YSYEKL. CDR3 coding DNA: TGCGCCAGCAGCCAAGTTCCGGGAGGTCTCTCCTACGAGCAGTACTTC. It translates to CASSQVPGGLSYEQYF.

This chain links TRBV6-1 with TRBJ1-1; weak D call: TRBD1 (6 bases). V was clipped by 3 bases and J by 0 bases, with 8 bases between them. The CDR3 is 14 amino acids. Germline V lookup: CDR1 MNHNS, CDR2 SASEGT. The CDR3 DNA reads TGTGCCAGCAGTGATTGGACAGTGAACACTGAAGCTTTCTTT. Residues: CASSDWTVNTEAFF.

The chain couples TRBV5-1 to TRBJ1-4; tentatively, D is TRBD1 (5 bases). V lost 6 bases to trimming and J lost 6 bases, with 18 bases between them. The germline CDR1 and CDR2 sequences are SGHRS and YFSETQ. This CDR3 is 15 amino acids long. The CDR3 DNA reads as TGCGCCAGCAAGGACGGGGGAAGGGTGGATGAAAAACTGTTTTTT. Its translation is CASKDGGRVDEKLFF.

The chain has TRBV29-1 and TRBJ1-2; a possible D gene is TRBD1 (6 bases). Between the trimmed V and J ends, which lost 4 bases and 2 bases, there was a span of 14 bases. The CDR3 has 14 residues. Germline-derived CDR1 and CDR2 are SQVTM and ANQGSEA. The CDR3 DNA sequence: TGCAGCGTTGGACAGGTCGAGCTCAACTATGGCTACACCTTC. This encodes CSVGQVELNYGYTF.

This clone was observed a single time. This chain connects TRBV18 to TRBJ1-4; possibly TRBD1 for D (5 bases). V lost 2 bases, J lost 7 bases, and 17 bases lay in between. Germline V CDR1 and CDR2: KGHSH, LQKENI. The CDR3 totals 16 residues. The CDR3 loop reads CASSPAGRGVGEKLFF. In DNA form, the CDR3 reads TGTGCCAGCTCACCAGCAGGGAGGGGTGTTGGTGAAAAACTGTTTTTT. Supplemented by reference TRBV18 and TRBJ1-4, the full variable domain reads NAGVMQNPRHLVRRRGQEARLRCSPMKGHSHVYWYRQLPEEGLKFMVYLQKENIIDESGMPKERFSAEFPKEGPSILRIQQVVRGDSAAYFCASSPAGRGVGEKLFFGSGTQLSVL.

This chain joins TRBV2 and TRBJ2-5; 8 nucleotides align to TRBD1. The CDR3 sequence is 15 residues long. The junction had 11 bases not matched to a gene; V was cut back by 6 bases and J by 5 bases. Germline V CDR1 and CDR2: SNHLY, FYNNEI. The CDR3 coding sequence is TGTGCCAGCAGCGTCGACAGGGGCCGGAGGGAGACCCAGTACTTC. This codes for CASSVDRGRRETQYF.

The V gene is TRBV5-1, the J gene TRBJ1-1; D unresolved. This CDR3 comprises 13 residues. Trimming took 0 bases from V and 4 from J, leaving 7 bases between them. CDR1 and CDR2 (germline): SGHRS, YFSETQ. CDR3 sequence: CASSLAVSTEAFF. CDR3 coding DNA: TGCGCCAGCAGCTTGGCCGTCTCCACTGAAGCTTTCTTT.

V usage is TRBV4-2 and J usage is TRBJ1-2; tentatively, D is TRBD1 (5 bases). The CDR3 runs 17 residues. Per germline, CDR1 LGHNA and CDR2 YNFKEQ. V lost 1 base to trimming and J lost 0 bases, with 15 bases between them. The CDR3 spells CASSQAHGQGANYGYTF. The CDR3 DNA is TGTGCCAGCAGCCAAGCCCATGGACAAGGAGCTAACTATGGCTACACCTTC.

The chain joins TRBV7-2 to TRBJ1-1, with TRBD1 matching over 7 bases. This CDR3 spans 14 amino acids. Per the germline V gene, CDR1 is SGHTA and CDR2 is FQGNSA. The V segment lost 3 bases and the J segment 4 bases; nucleotides outside the gene matches: 5. The CDR3 loop reads CASSLKGATTEAFF. CDR3 DNA: TGTGCCAGCAGCTTGAAGGGGGCGACCACTGAAGCTTTCTTT.

The V gene is TRBV19, the J gene TRBJ2-2; D may be TRBD1 (5 bases). V lost 3 bases, J lost 0 bases, and 8 bases lay in between. CDR3 length equals 15 residues. The germline gives CDR1 LNHDA, CDR2 SQIVND (reference sequence). The chain's CDR3 is CASSMRTTNTGELFF. DNA of the CDR3: TGTGCCAGTAGTATGAGGACAACGAACACCGGGGAGCTGTTTTTT.

This chain connects TRBV24-1 to TRBJ1-5; no reliable D call. The length of the CDR3 is 12 residues. V dropped 10 bases and J dropped 4 bases, with 10 bases sitting between them. Germline V gene data show CDR1 as KGHDR and CDR2 as SFDVKD. CDR3 coding DNA: TGTGCCACTCCCCCACAAAATCAGCCCCAGCATTTT. Translation gives CATPPQNQPQHF.

This clone was detected only once. The chain combines TRBV7-2 with TRBJ1-2; D is unresolved. From germline, CDR1 is SGHTA and CDR2 FQGNSA. This CDR3 spans 15 amino acids. Trimming shortened V by 1 base and J by 4 bases, and 13 bases separated the two germline ends. CDR3 loop: CASSLGGGRLYGYTF. DNA for the CDR3: TGTGCCAGCAGCTTAGGGGGAGGGCGTCTCTATGGCTACACCTTC.

The rearrangement joins TRBV5-8 to TRBJ1-3, with D maybe TRBD1 (5 bases). Trimming removed 3 bases from V and 0 bases from J, with 10 bases in between. CDR1 and CDR2 from the germline V gene are SGHTS and YDEGEE. CDR3 length: 15 amino acids. This CDR3 is CASSSAGRSGNTIYF. The CDR3 coding sequence is TGTGCCAGCAGCTCTGCAGGGCGCTCTGGAAACACCATATATTTT.

The rearrangement joins TRBV28 to TRBJ1-2; D uncertain. The CDR3 is 12 residues long. Deletions cut 6 bases from V and 4 bases from J, with 9 bases between. Germline V gene sequence: CDR1 MDHEN, CDR2 SYDVKM. The CDR3 is CASRGAGYGYTF. CDR3 in DNA: TGTGCCAGCAGGGGAGCGGGCTATGGCTACACCTTC.

The genes are TRBV5-1 and TRBJ2-3, with D possibly TRBD1 on 5 matching bases. With 0 bases removed from V and 9 bases from J, the gap between germline ends came to 5 bases. The CDR3 extends over 11 amino acids. Germline assignment: CDR1 SGHRS and CDR2 YFSETQ. Here the CDR3 DNA reads TGCGCCAGCAGCTTGGGGGGCACGCAGTATTTT. Translated: CASSLGGTQYF.

This clone was found once. The CDR3 reads CASRFPGQNSPLHF. In nucleotides, the CDR3 is TGTGCCAGTAGGTTTCCGGGACAGAATTCACCCCTCCACTTT. This chain links TRBV19 with TRBJ1-6, with TRBD1 identical over 7 bases. V shed 6 bases and J 7 bases; nucleotides not matched to a gene: 6. The germline V gene encodes CDR1 LNHDA and CDR2 SQIVND (reference sequence). There are 14 residues in the CDR3. The full variable domain, completed using reference TRBV19 and TRBJ1-6, is DGGITQSPKYLFRKEGQNVTLSCEQNLNHDAMYWYRQDPGQGLRLIYYSQIVNDFQKGDIAEGYSVSREKKESFPLTVTSAQKNPTAFYLCASRFPGQNSPLHFGNGTRLTVT.

The rearrangement links TRBV28 to TRBJ2-1; D may be TRBD2 (6 bases). The germline V gene has CDR1 MDHEN and CDR2 SYDVKM. The CDR3 runs 14 residues. The V end lost 8 bases, the J end lost 7 bases, and 18 bases lay between the germline ends. As DNA, the CDR3 is TGTGCCAGCGGCCCCCTCCGGGAGCCGAATGAGCAGTTCTTC. Protein product: CASGPLREPNEQFF.

The chain has TRBV28 and TRBJ1-6; maybe TRBD1 (6 bases). CDR1 MDHEN and CDR2 SYDVKM come from the germline V gene. The CDR3 has 15 residues. V was trimmed by 7 bases and J by 7 bases, leaving 17 bases between them. The CDR3 DNA reads as TGTGCCAGCACATTAGGGGGGGGGTCGAATTCACCCCTCCACTTT. Translated: CASTLGGGSNSPLHF.

The V gene is TRBV7-2, the J gene TRBJ1-1, with TRBD1 matching 9 bases. The ends lost 5 bases at V and 7 bases at J; junction bases unmatched: 5. This CDR3 region has 13 residues. Germline V gene lookup returns CDR1 SGHTA and CDR2 FQGNSA. The chain's CDR3 is CASSPRQGVEAFF. The CDR3 DNA is TGTGCCAGCAGCCCCCGACAGGGGGTTGAAGCTTTCTTT.

The gene calls are TRBV19 and TRBJ1-2; perhaps TRBD1 as D (6 bases). CDR3 length: 14 residues. Germline loops: CDR1 LNHDA, CDR2 SQIVND (reference sequence). The V end was cut by 6 bases, the J end by 1 base, with 12 bases between. The CDR3 loop reads CASSRTDFNYGYTF. For the CDR3, the DNA is TGTGCCAGTAGCCGGACAGACTTTAACTATGGCTACACCTTC.

The chain links TRBV2 to TRBJ2-3; 8 nucleotides align to TRBD2. The CDR3 is 17 amino acids. V gave up 6 bases and J gave up 5 bases; unmatched junction bases: 16. Germline-derived CDR1 and CDR2 are SNHLY and FYNNEI. This CDR3 reads CASSSNLKAGVVDTQYF. The CDR3 nucleotides are TGTGCCAGCAGCTCCAACCTCAAAGCGGGAGTAGTAGATACGCAGTATTTT.

This clone occurred once. This chain links TRBV10-1 with TRBJ2-1; 8 positions agree with TRBD2. Trimming cost V 3 bases and J 8 bases; bases outside gene matches: 9. This CDR3 spans 15 amino acids. The germline V gene encodes CDR1 WNHNN and CDR2 SYGVQD (reference sequence). The CDR3 reads CASSDGSGRKDEQFF. Written as DNA, the CDR3 is TGCGCCAGCAGTGATGGAAGCGGGAGAAAGGATGAGCAGTTCTTC.

This clone was seen only a few times. The sample carries other DNA sequences with the same CDR3. The chain joins TRBV6-5 to TRBJ1-5, with a possible D match to TRBD1 (6 bases). The germline gives CDR1 MNHEY, CDR2 SVGAGI. V was shortened by 6 bases and J by 1 base, with 10 bases between the two germline ends. The CDR3 length is 14 residues. The CDR3 reads CASRGGSSNQPQHF. The CDR3, as DNA: TGTGCCAGCAGAGGGGGTTCGAGCAATCAGCCCCAGCATTTT.

This clone occurred once. The J gene is TRBJ2-7, the V gene TRBV27, with 7 bases lining up with TRBD2. The CDR3 extends over 14 amino acids. Germline loops: CDR1 MNHEY, CDR2 SMNVEV (reference sequence). Trimming took 6 bases from V and 0 from J; bases not matched to a gene: 5. CDR3 in amino acids: CASSTWGGSYEQYF. In nucleotides, the CDR3 is TGTGCCAGCAGCACCTGGGGGGGCTCCTACGAGCAGTACTTC.

This clone was seen a single time. The V gene is TRBV6-2 or TRBV6-3, the J gene TRBJ1-2, with a possible D match to TRBD1 (6 bases). The CDR3 contains 14 residues. Trimming took 2 bases from V and 3 from J, leaving 10 bases between them. The germline gives CDR1 MNHEY, CDR2 SVGEGT. CDR3 bases: TGTGCCAGCAGTTACCCTGGACAGCACTATGGCTACACCTTC. This gives the protein CASSYPGQHYGYTF.

The chain is built from TRBV28 and TRBJ2-7; perhaps TRBD1 as D (6 bases). The length of the CDR3 is 14 residues. The ends were cut back, 6 bases at V and 4 bases at J, with 16 bases in the middle. Germline CDR1 MDHEN, CDR2 SYDVKM. The CDR3 sequence: CASRRPGTKYEQYF. CDR3 DNA: TGTGCCAGCAGACGACCCGGGACAAAATACGAGCAGTACTTC.

This clone was detected only once. J is TRBJ2-1 and V is TRBV11-2; 11 nucleotides align to TRBD2. This CDR3 is 12 amino acids long. Germline V gene sequence: CDR1 SGHAT, CDR2 FQNNGV. V lost 5 bases to trimming and J lost 14 bases; unmatched junction nucleotides: 5. The CDR3 DNA is TGTGCCAGCAGCCCGATAGCGGGAGGGGAGTTCTTC. Protein: CASSPIAGGEFF.

The chain employs TRBV4-1 and TRBJ1-1; maybe TRBD1 (6 bases). Germline V gene data show CDR1 as MGHRA and CDR2 as YSYEKL. The CDR3 is made up of 16 amino acids. V dropped 0 bases and J dropped 1 base, with 12 bases sitting between them. CDR3 coding DNA: TGCGCCAGCAGCCAAGATAGGGCAGGGGCGAACACTGAAGCTTTCTTT. Translating gives CASSQDRAGANTEAFF.

This sequence joins TRBV5-1 and TRBJ2-5, with D maybe TRBD1 (5 bases). The CDR3 runs to 15 residues. CDR1 and CDR2 (germline): SGHRS, YFSETQ. Trimming took off 1 base at V and 0 bases at J, with 10 bases between the two ends. The CDR3: CASSLSRADQETQYF. The CDR3 nucleotides are TGCGCCAGCAGCTTGTCCAGGGCCGACCAAGAGACCCAGTACTTC.

The gene calls are TRBV29-1 and TRBJ1-1; 8 positions match TRBD1. The germline gives CDR1 SQVTM, CDR2 ANQGSEA. Trimming took 8 bases from V and 2 from J; bases not matched to a gene: 7. The CDR3 consists of 13 residues. CDR3 loop: CSLRTGTNTEAFF. The DNA for the CDR3 is TGCAGCCTACGGACAGGGACTAACACTGAAGCTTTCTTT.

The V and J genes are TRBV4-1 and TRBJ1-5; D ambiguous. The length of the CDR3 is 15 residues. V lost 0 bases and J lost 9, with 15 bases in between. The germline CDR1 and CDR2 sequences are MGHRA and YSYEKL. Here the CDR3 reads CASSQDYGGGGPQHF. In DNA, the CDR3 is TGCGCCAGCAGCCAAGATTACGGAGGCGGTGGGCCCCAGCATTTT.

The rearrangement joins TRBV11-3 to TRBJ2-2; 12 bases are a match to TRBD2. J was trimmed by 0 bases and V by 6 bases; bases with no gene match: 8. Germline CDR1 SGHNT, CDR2 YENEEA. This CDR3 is built from 18 residues. The CDR3 nucleotides read TGTGCCAGCAGTCCCCGCCGGACTAGCGGGGCGAACACCGGGGAGCTGTTTTTT. The encoded protein is CASSPRRTSGANTGELFF.